The clone carrying this T cell receptor (beta chain) was observed a few times. One entry per CDR3 protein results from TCRdb running MiXCR on the reads. The sample includes about 740,000 distinct CDR3 sequences, under 40% of them seen just once. The data stem from a study of T cell repertoires in cytomegalovirus infection. The overall study: Through public TCR beta signatures, both CMV infection and matching HLA type were indicated.

From germline, CDR1 is SEHNR and CDR2 FQNEAQ (reference sequence). Deletions cut 5 bases from V and 5 bases from J, with 25 bases between. This CDR3 has 18 amino acids. The V gene is TRBV7-9, the J gene TRBJ2-1, with unresolved D. This receptor was obtained from a human donor in good health (CMV status not recorded). Some clones in this sample may be carry-over from other donors' samples. The material sequenced was PBMCs. The DNA for the CDR3 is TGTGCCAGCAGCCATCCGACCTCCCCAGCTCTCGGAAACAATGAGCAGTTCTTC. Protein sequence: CASSHPTSPALGNNEQFF. Using reference TRBV7-9 and TRBJ2-1 for the parts outside the CDR3, the full variable domain is DTGVSQNPRHKITKRGQNVTFRCDPISEHNRLYWYRQTLGQGPEFLTYFQNEAQLEKSRLLSDRFSAERPKGSFSTLEIQRTEQGDSAMYLCASSHPTSPALGNNEQFFGPGTRLTVL.